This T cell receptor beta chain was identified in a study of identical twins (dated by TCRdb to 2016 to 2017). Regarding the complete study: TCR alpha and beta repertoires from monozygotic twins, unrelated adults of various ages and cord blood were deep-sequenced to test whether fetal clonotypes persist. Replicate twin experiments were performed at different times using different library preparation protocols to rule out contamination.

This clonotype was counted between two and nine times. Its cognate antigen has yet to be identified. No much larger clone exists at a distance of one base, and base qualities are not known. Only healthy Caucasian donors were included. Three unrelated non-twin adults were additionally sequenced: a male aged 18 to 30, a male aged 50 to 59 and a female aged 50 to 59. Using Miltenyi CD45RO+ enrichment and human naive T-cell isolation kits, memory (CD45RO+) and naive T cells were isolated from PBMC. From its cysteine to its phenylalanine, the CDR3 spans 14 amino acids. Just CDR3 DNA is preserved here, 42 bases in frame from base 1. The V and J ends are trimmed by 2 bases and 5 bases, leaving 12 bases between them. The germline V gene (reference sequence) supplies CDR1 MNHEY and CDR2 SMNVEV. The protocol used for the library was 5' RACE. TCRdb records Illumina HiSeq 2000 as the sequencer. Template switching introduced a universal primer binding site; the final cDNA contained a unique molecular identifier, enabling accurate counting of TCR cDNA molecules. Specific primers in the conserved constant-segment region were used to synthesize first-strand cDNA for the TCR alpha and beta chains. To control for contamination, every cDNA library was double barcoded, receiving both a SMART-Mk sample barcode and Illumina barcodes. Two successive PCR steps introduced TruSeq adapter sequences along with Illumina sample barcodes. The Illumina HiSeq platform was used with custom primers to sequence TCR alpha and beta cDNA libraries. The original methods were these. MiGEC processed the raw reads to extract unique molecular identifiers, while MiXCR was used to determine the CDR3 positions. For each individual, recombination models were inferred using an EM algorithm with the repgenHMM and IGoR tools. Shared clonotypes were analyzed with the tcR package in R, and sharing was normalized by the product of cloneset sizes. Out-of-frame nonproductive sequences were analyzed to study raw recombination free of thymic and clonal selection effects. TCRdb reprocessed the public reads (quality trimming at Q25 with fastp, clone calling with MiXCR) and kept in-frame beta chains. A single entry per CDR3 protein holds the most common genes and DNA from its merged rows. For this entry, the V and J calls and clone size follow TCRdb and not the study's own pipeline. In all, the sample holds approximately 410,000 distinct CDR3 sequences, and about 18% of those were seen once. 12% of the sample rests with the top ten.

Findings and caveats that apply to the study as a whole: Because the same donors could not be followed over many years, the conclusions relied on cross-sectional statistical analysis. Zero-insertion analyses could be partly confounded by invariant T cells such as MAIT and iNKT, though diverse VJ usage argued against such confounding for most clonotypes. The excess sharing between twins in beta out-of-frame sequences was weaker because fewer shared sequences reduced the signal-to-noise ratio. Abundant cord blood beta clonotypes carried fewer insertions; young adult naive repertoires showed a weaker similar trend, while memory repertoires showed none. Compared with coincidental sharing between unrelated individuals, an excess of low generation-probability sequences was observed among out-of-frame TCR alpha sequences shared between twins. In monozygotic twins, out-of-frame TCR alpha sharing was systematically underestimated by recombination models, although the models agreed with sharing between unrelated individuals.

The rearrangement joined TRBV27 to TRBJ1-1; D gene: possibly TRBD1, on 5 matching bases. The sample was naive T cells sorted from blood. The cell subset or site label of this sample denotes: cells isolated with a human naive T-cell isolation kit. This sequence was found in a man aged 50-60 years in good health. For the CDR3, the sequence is CASSLQGRFTEAFF. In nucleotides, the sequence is TGTGCCAGCAGTTTACAGGGTAGGTTTACTGAAGCTTTCTTT.